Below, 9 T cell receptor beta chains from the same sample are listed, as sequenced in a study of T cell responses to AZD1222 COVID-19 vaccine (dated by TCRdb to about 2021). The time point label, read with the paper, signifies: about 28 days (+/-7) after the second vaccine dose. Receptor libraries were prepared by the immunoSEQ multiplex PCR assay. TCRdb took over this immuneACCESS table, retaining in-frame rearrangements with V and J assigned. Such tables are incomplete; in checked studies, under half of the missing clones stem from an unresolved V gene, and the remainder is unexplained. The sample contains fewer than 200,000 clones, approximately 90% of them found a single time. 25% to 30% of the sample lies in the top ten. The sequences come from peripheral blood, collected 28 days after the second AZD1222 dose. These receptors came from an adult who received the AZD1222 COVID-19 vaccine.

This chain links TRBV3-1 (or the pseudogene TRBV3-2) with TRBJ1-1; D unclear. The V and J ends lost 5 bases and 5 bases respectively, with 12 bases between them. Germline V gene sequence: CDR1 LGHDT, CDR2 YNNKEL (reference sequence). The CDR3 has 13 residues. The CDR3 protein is CASSDPMRTEAFF. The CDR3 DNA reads TGTGCCAGCAGCGATCCGATGCGGACTGAAGCTTTCTTT.

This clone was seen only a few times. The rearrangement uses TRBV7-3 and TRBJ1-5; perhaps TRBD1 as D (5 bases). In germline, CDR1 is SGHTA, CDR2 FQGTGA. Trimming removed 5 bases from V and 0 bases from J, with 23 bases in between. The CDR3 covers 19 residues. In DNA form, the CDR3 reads TGTGCCAGCAGCCCCCCCCTCAACCCGACAGTGAATAGCAATCAGCCCCAGCATTTT. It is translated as CASSPPLNPTVNSNQPQHF.

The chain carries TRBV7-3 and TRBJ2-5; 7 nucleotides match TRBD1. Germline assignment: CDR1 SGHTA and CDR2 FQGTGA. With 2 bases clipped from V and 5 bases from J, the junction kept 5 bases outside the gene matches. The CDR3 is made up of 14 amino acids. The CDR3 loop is CASSLGGQMETQYF. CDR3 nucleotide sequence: TGTGCCAGCAGCTTAGGGGGACAGATGGAGACCCAGTACTTC. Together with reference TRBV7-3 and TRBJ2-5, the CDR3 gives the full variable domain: GAGVSQTPSNKVTEKGKYVELRCDPISGHTALYWYRQSLGQGPEFLIYFQGTGAADDSGLPNDRFFAVRPEGSVSTLKIQRTERGDSAVYLCASSLGGQMETQYFGPGTRLLVL.

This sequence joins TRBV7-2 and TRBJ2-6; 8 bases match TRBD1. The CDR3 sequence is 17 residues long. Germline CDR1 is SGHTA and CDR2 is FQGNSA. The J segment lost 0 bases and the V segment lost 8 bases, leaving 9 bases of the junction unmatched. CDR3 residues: CASPPGQAGSGANVLTF. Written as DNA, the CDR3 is TGTGCCAGCCCCCCGGGACAGGCTGGCTCTGGGGCCAACGTCCTGACTTTC.

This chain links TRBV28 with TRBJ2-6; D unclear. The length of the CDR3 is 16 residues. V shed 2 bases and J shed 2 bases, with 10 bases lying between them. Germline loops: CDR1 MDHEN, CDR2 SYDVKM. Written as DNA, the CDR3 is TGTGCCAGCAGTTTACCGTTAGGGCCTGGGGCCAACGTCCTGACTTTC. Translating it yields CASSLPLGPGANVLTF. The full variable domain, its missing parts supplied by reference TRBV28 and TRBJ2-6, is DVKVTQSSRYLVKRTGEKVFLECVQDMDHENMFWYRQDPGLGLRLIYFSYDVKMKEKGDIPEGYSVSREKKERFSLILESASTNQTSMYLCASSLPLGPGANVLTFGAGSRLTVL.

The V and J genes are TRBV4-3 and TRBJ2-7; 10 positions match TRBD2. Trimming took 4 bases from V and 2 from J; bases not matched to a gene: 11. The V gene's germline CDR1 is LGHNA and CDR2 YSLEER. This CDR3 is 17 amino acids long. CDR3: CASSLTSGTSDPYEQYF. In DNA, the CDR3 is TGCGCCAGCAGCCTGACCTCCGGGACTAGCGACCCCTACGAGCAGTACTTC.

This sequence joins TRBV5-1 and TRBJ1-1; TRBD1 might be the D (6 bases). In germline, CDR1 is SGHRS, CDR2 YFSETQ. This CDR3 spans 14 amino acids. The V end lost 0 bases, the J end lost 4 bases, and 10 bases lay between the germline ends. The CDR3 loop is CASSLGGGRTEAFF. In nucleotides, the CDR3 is TGCGCCAGCAGCTTGGGAGGGGGGCGCACTGAAGCTTTCTTT.

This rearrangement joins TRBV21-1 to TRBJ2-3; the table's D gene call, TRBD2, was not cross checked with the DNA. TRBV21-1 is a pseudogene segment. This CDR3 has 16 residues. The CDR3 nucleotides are TGTGCCAGCAGCAGAGGGCAGGTCCCCTACACAGATACGCAGTATTTT. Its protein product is CASSRGQVPYTDTQYF.

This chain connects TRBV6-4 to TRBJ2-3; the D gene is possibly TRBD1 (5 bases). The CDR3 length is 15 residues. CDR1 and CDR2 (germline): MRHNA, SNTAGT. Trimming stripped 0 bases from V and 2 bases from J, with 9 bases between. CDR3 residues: CASSDSLGATDTQYF. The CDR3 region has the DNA TGTGCCAGCAGTGACTCGTTAGGGGCCACAGATACGCAGTATTTT.